This record covers a single T cell receptor (beta chain). Method: immunoSEQ multiplex PCR; TCRdb's copy keeps in-frame clones and lacks some. The sample yields under 90,000 clones, approximately 88% seen once. The CDR3 consists of 14 residues. The junction had 9 bases not matched to a gene; V was cut back by 11 bases and J by 3 bases. CDR1 ENHRY and CDR2 SYGVKD come from the germline V gene. The sample originates from a study of blood T cell repertoires in COVID-19. Study information: T cells, B-cell-depleted T cells, or PBMCs provided the cDNA or gDNA that served as material.

The rearrangement links TRBV10-3 to TRBJ2-1; TRBD2 matches at 8 bases. Material: peripheral blood. The clonotype comes from a man in his fifties or sixties with acute or convalescent COVID-19. CDR3 bases: TGTGCCTCCGGAGCTAGCGGGCGCTACAATGAGCAGTTCTTC. Translating gives CASGASGRYNEQFF.